This T cell receptor (beta chain) was obtained from a study of CD4 T cell repertoires in COVID-19. Study-wide background: CFSE-low cells expanded roughly 10 days with IL-2, then restimulated with other coronavirus spikes. General study results and limits: Two or all three memory subsets shared several highly expanded SARS-CoV-2-reactive clonotypes. SARS-CoV and/or HKU1 spike cultures shared between roughly 6.5 and 28% of SARS-CoV-2 clonotypes.

No culture step preceded sequencing of the ex vivo isolated memory T cells. Sequencing used immunoSEQ multiplex PCR; TCRdb keeps in-frame clones, though not all of them. The sample carries some 80,000 clones, about 80% recorded once. The CDR3 has 14 residues. Germline V gene data show CDR1 as SGHNT and CDR2 as YYREEE (reference sequence). Trimming at V came to 9 bases and at J to 4 bases, leaving 12 bases not matched to a gene. Comments on this clone: Its antigen remains unidentified.

The chain combines TRBV5-4 with TRBJ1-1, with 7 positions matching TRBD1. The TCR comes from a human donor who had COVID-19. The source material was CD4+ T cells from peripheral blood, sampled after recovery from COVID-19. CDR3 nucleotides: TGTGCCACCTTCATCAACAGGGGAAGCACTGAAGCTTTCTTT. It specifies CATFINRGSTEAFF.